This is a list of T cell receptor beta chains from one sample in a study of cytomegalovirus exposure and HLA in healthy donors. Profiling relied on immunoSEQ multiplex PCR, and the TCRdb table lists in-frame clones only, not all of them. The sample holds under 150,000 clones; approximately 80% are singletons and the top ten take 2% to 3%. The sequenced sample consisted of PBMCs. These receptors were taken from a man aged 45 to 65 in good health and CMV-seronegative. The CDR3 runs from the conserved cysteine through the conserved F or W. The order of the fields is J gene, D gene, V gene, clone size, CDR3 protein, CDR3 DNA. D genes are given only for firm matches. Not all rows give a size; the values are once, few, many and, for expanded clones, a class.

j_gene: TRBJ2-7; d_gene: TRBD1; v_gene: TRBV19; abundance: .; CDR3aa: CASTPTGDSSYEQYF; CDR3nt: TGTGCCAGTACCCCGACAGGGGACAGCTCCTACGAGCAGTACTTC
j_gene: TRBJ1-1; d_gene: TRBD1; v_gene: TRBV18; abundance: .; CDR3aa: CASSQGAGGTEAFF; CDR3nt: TGTGCCAGCTCCCAGGGGGCAGGAGGCACTGAAGCTTTCTTT
j_gene: TRBJ1-3; d_gene: .; v_gene: TRBV10-2; abundance: .; CDR3aa: CASSESSLSGNTIYF; CDR3nt: TGCGCCAGCAGTGAATCCAGTCTCTCTGGAAACACCATATATTTT
j_gene: TRBJ2-1; d_gene: TRBD2; v_gene: TRBV2; abundance: .; CDR3aa: CASSFGLAGGLGFF; CDR3nt: TGTGCCAGCAGCTTTGGACTAGCGGGGGGACTGGGGTTCTTC
j_gene: TRBJ1-1; d_gene: .; v_gene: TRBV11-3; abundance: .; CDR3aa: CASSLERNTEAFF; CDR3nt: TGTGCCAGCAGCTTAGAGAGGAACACTGAAGCTTTCTTT
j_gene: TRBJ2-1; d_gene: .; v_gene: TRBV10-3; abundance: .; CDR3aa: CAINRAGRSDTEQFF; CDR3nt: TGTGCCATCAATCGTGCAGGGCGGTCGGACACTGAGCAGTTCTTC
j_gene: TRBJ1-2; d_gene: .; v_gene: TRBV6-5; abundance: .; CDR3aa: CASSYLDRNYGYTF; CDR3nt: TGTGCCAGCAGTTACCTGGACAGAAACTATGGCTACACCTTC
j_gene: TRBJ2-5; d_gene: .; v_gene: TRBV25-1; abundance: .; CDR3aa: CASSPRAGAETQYF; CDR3nt: TGTGCCAGCAGTCCCCGGGCAGGGGCAGAGACCCAGTACTTC
j_gene: TRBJ2-1; d_gene: TRBD2; v_gene: TRBV5-1; abundance: .; CDR3aa: CASSLGTSGGEQFF; CDR3nt: TGCGCCAGCAGCTTGGGGACTAGCGGGGGTGAGCAGTTCTTC
j_gene: TRBJ2-7; d_gene: .; v_gene: TRBV4-1; abundance: .; CDR3aa: CASSQDTPGDGYEQYF; CDR3nt: TGCGCCAGCAGCCAAGATACCCCCGGAGACGGTTACGAGCAGTACTTC
j_gene: TRBJ1-6; d_gene: TRBD1; v_gene: TRBV6-1; abundance: .; CDR3aa: CASNPQGGNSPLHF; CDR3nt: TGTGCCAGCAACCCTCAGGGGGGTAATTCACCCCTCCACTTT
j_gene: TRBJ2-7; d_gene: TRBD2; v_gene: TRBV29-1; abundance: few; CDR3aa: CSVRTRIAYEQYF; CDR3nt: TGCAGCGTTAGGACTAGGATCGCCTACGAGCAGTACTTC
j_gene: TRBJ1-1; d_gene: .; v_gene: TRBV7-2; abundance: .; CDR3aa: CASTLGPSNTEAFF; CDR3nt: TGTGCCAGCACTCTAGGTCCTTCTAACACTGAAGCTTTCTTT
j_gene: TRBJ1-2; d_gene: TRBD1; v_gene: TRBV11-2; abundance: .; CDR3aa: CASSLDSYRGGYGYTF; CDR3nt: TGTGCCAGCAGCTTAGATTCGTACAGGGGCGGGTATGGCTACACCTTC
j_gene: TRBJ1-4; d_gene: .; v_gene: TRBV7-6; abundance: .; CDR3aa: CASSSQRRGRRNEKLFF; CDR3nt: TGTGCCAGCAGCTCCCAACGCAGGGGCCGGCGTAATGAAAAACTGTTTTTT
j_gene: TRBJ2-3; d_gene: TRBD2; v_gene: TRBV4-1; abundance: .; CDR3aa: CASSQGSGRTSGDTQYF; CDR3nt: TGCGCCAGCAGCCAAGGGTCAGGACGGACTAGCGGGGATACGCAGTATTTT
j_gene: TRBJ2-7; d_gene: .; v_gene: TRBV7-9; abundance: .; CDR3aa: CASSLGGPYEQYF; CDR3nt: TGTGCCAGCAGCTTAGGCGGTCCCTACGAGCAGTACTTC
j_gene: TRBJ2-3; d_gene: .; v_gene: TRBV18; abundance: .; CDR3aa: CASSPLDRGASTDTQYF; CDR3nt: TGTGCCAGCTCACCTCTTGATCGGGGAGCTAGCACAGATACGCAGTATTTT
j_gene: TRBJ1-1; d_gene: TRBD1; v_gene: TRBV28; abundance: .; CDR3aa: CASSRGDRGTEAFF; CDR3nt: TGTGCCAGCAGTCGGGGGGACAGGGGCACTGAAGCTTTCTTT
j_gene: TRBJ1-1; d_gene: TRBD1; v_gene: TRBV5-1; abundance: .; CDR3aa: CASSLWGTGGGGTEAFF; CDR3nt: TGCGCCAGCAGCTTATGGGGGACAGGGGGCGGTGGCACTGAAGCTTTCTTT
j_gene: TRBJ1-2; d_gene: TRBD1; v_gene: TRBV18; abundance: .; CDR3aa: CASSETTGTAYGYTF; CDR3nt: TGTGCCAGCTCAGAAACCACCGGGACAGCCTATGGCTACACCTTC
j_gene: TRBJ2-1; d_gene: TRBD1; v_gene: TRBV4-1; abundance: .; CDR3aa: CASSQEDRMGNNEQFF; CDR3nt: TGCGCCAGCAGCCAAGAGGACAGGATGGGGAACAATGAGCAGTTCTTC
j_gene: TRBJ1-3; d_gene: .; v_gene: TRBV6-1; abundance: .; CDR3aa: CASRSEGNTIYF; CDR3nt: TGTGCCAGCAGAAGTGAGGGAAACACCATATATTTT
j_gene: TRBJ1-4; d_gene: .; v_gene: TRBV18; abundance: once; CDR3aa: CASSPGQTPNEKLFF; CDR3nt: TGTGCCAGCTCACCCGGACAGACGCCTAATGAAAAACTGTTTTTT
j_gene: TRBJ1-6; d_gene: TRBD1; v_gene: TRBV15; abundance: .; CDR3aa: CATQPGGGKAGSPLHF; CDR3nt: TGTGCCACCCAACCAGGGGGCGGGAAGGCAGGATCACCCCTCCACTTT
j_gene: TRBJ2-7; d_gene: .; v_gene: TRBV4-1; abundance: .; CDR3aa: CASSQGAGGYEQYF; CDR3nt: TGCGCCAGCAGCCAAGGGGCCGGTGGCTACGAGCAGTACTTC
j_gene: TRBJ2-1; d_gene: .; v_gene: TRBV7-9; abundance: .; CDR3aa: CASSLLLQGPNEQFF; CDR3nt: TGTGCCAGCAGCCTACTACTTCAGGGGCCCAATGAGCAGTTCTTC
j_gene: TRBJ1-2; d_gene: .; v_gene: TRBV29-1; abundance: .; CDR3aa: CTVEVARADYGYTF; CDR3nt: TGCACCGTTGAAGTGGCGAGGGCCGACTATGGCTACACCTTC
j_gene: TRBJ1-6; d_gene: .; v_gene: TRBV15; abundance: .; CDR3aa: CATSAPLSGSSPLHF; CDR3nt: TGTGCCACCAGCGCCCCACTCTCCGGGAGTTCACCCCTCCACTTT
j_gene: TRBJ1-3; d_gene: .; v_gene: TRBV6-6; abundance: .; CDR3aa: CASLVSGNTIYF; CDR3nt: TGTGCCAGCCTAGTCTCTGGAAACACCATATATTTT
j_gene: TRBJ2-7; d_gene: TRBD1; v_gene: TRBV30; abundance: .; CDR3aa: CAWTRTGNTYEQYF; CDR3nt: TGTGCCTGGACTCGGACAGGGAACACCTACGAGCAGTACTTC
j_gene: TRBJ2-7; d_gene: TRBD2; v_gene: TRBV2; abundance: .; CDR3aa: CASSEVGRDYEQYF; CDR3nt: TGTGCCAGCAGTGAAGTAGGGAGGGACTACGAGCAGTACTTC
j_gene: TRBJ2-7; d_gene: .; v_gene: TRBV12-2; abundance: .; CDR3aa: CASRLEGGGPPLGEQYF; CDR3nt: TGTGCAAGTCGCTTAGAAGGCGGGGGCCCACCCCTTGGCGAGCAGTACTTC
j_gene: TRBJ2-3; d_gene: TRBD2; v_gene: TRBV18; abundance: .; CDR3aa: CASSPLPAGGMTDTQYF; CDR3nt: TGTGCCAGCTCACCACTTCCAGCGGGGGGGATGACAGATACGCAGTATTTT